This T cell receptor beta chain was identified during a study of cytomegalovirus exposure and HLA in healthy donors. Study-level points and caveats: A later analysis appeared to link common viral pathogens to several of the most significant clusters. Some V segments could not be told apart, so they were left out, TRBV6-2 and TRBV6-3 among them. Relative to the roughly 690-donor mean, N-insertions were reportedly fewer in an Asian-associated ancestry cluster in a later analysis.

Notes on this clone: The antigen remains undetermined.

Trimming cost V 4 bases and J 2 bases; bases outside gene matches: 3. The germline V gene encodes CDR1 MNHEY and CDR2 SMNVEV (reference sequence). There are 16 residues in the CDR3. The PCR contained 60 Vbeta and 13 Jbeta primers. Using immunoSEQ multiplex PCR, the repertoire was profiled, and TCRdb retains in-frame clones only, with some absent. The data show around 230,000 clones, with about 80% seen just once and roughly 1.9% held by the top ten. In nominal health when sampled, donors likely had unrecorded immune exposures nonetheless. This sequence was found in a male donor in good health and CMV-seronegative. Sequenced sample: PBMCs. The V call is TRBV27, the J call TRBJ2-5, with 14 nucleotides matching TRBD2. CDR3 sequence: CASSWGLAGVQETQYF. The CDR3 DNA reads TGTGCCAGCAGTTGGGGACTAGCGGGGGTACAAGAGACCCAGTACTTC.